Listed here are 31 T cell receptor beta chains from one sample, sequenced in a study of cytomegalovirus exposure and HLA in healthy donors. The PCR made use of 60 Vbeta and 13 Jbeta primers. TCRdb's table, derived via immunoSEQ multiplex PCR, lists solely in-frame clones and lacks some. Of roughly 100,000 clones listed, roughly 70% were seen once; the top ten hold 2.5% to 3%. The sequenced material came from PBMCs. The receptors come from a male donor in good health and CMV-seropositive.

The chain links TRBV27 to TRBJ2-7; 9 bases fit TRBD1. This CDR3 has 16 residues. Trimming took 5 bases from V and 5 from J; bases not matched to a gene: 13. In germline, CDR1 is MNHEY, CDR2 SMNVEV (reference sequence). The CDR3 DNA reads TGTGCCAGCAGTCCTCTTGGGGGACAGGGAATCAACGAGCAGTACTTC. This encodes CASSPLGGQGINEQYF.

This chain connects TRBV6-4 to TRBJ2-3; unclear D gene. The CDR3 is 14 residues long. Germline-derived CDR1 and CDR2 are MRHNA and SNTAGT. V lost 7 bases to trimming and J lost 0 bases, with 11 bases between them. The CDR3 protein is CASNVTTSTDTQYF. CDR3 coding DNA: TGTGCCAGCAATGTGACGACTAGCACAGATACGCAGTATTTT.

At least ten counts were recorded for this clone. The chain uses TRBV7-9 and TRBJ1-6, with 10 positions matching TRBD1. The CDR3 extends over 14 amino acids. J lost 12 bases, V lost 5 bases, and 7 bases had no gene match. The V gene's germline CDR1 is SEHNR and CDR2 FQNEAQ (reference sequence). The CDR3: CASSPGQGIGPLHF. For the CDR3, the DNA is TGTGCCAGCAGCCCGGGACAGGGGATCGGACCCCTCCACTTT.

The chain links TRBV28 to TRBJ1-5, with a weak D call TRBD1 (6 bases). The CDR3 extends over 16 amino acids. In germline, CDR1 is MDHEN, CDR2 SYDVKM. The germline V and J ends were trimmed by 3 bases and 6 bases, with 18 bases remaining between them. The chain's CDR3 is CASSLWGTGSRQPQHF. The DNA of the CDR3 is TGTGCCAGCAGTTTGTGGGGTACAGGGTCCCGTCAGCCCCAGCATTTT. Looking up the rest from reference TRBV28 and TRBJ1-5 gives the full variable domain: DVKVTQSSRYLVKRTGEKVFLECVQDMDHENMFWYRQDPGLGLRLIYFSYDVKMKEKGDIPEGYSVSREKKERFSLILESASTNQTSMYLCASSLWGTGSRQPQHFGDGTRLSIL.

This chain links TRBV2 with TRBJ1-5; D gene unclear. There are 14 residues in the CDR3. Germline V gene data show CDR1 as SNHLY and CDR2 as FYNNEI. V gave up 4 bases and J gave up 4 bases, with 11 bases separating them. CDR3 in amino acids: CASSGSILNQPQHF. CDR3 nucleotide sequence: TGTGCCAGCAGTGGGTCAATTCTAAATCAGCCCCAGCATTTT.

This clone was found a few times. This chain connects TRBV7-2 to TRBJ2-7; D possibly corresponds to TRBD2 (7 bases). CDR3 length: 16 residues. The V and J ends lost 7 bases and 4 bases respectively, with 23 bases between them. Per the germline V gene, CDR1 is SGHTA and CDR2 is FQGNSA. Here the CDR3 reads CASTEGGGGADYEQYF. DNA for the CDR3: TGTGCCAGCACCGAAGGAGGTGGGGGGGCCGATTACGAGCAGTACTTC.

The chain recombines TRBV27 with TRBJ2-7; 9 bases map to TRBD1. V lost 6 bases to trimming and J lost 3 bases; unmatched junction nucleotides: 6. The CDR3 is 14 amino acids. The germline CDR1 and CDR2 sequences are MNHEY and SMNVEV (reference sequence). This CDR3 is CASSQQGANYEQYF. The CDR3 DNA sequence: TGTGCCAGCAGCCAACAGGGGGCGAACTACGAGCAGTACTTC.

The rearrangement uses TRBV19 and TRBJ2-7; 9 bases agree with TRBD2. V trimming: 3 bases; J trimming: 0 bases; junction bases outside the gene matches: 6. The CDR3 spans 16 residues. CDR1 is LNHDA and CDR2 is SQIVND in the germline V gene (reference sequence). The CDR3 DNA reads as TGTGCCAGTAGTATCCCCAATAGCGGGAGCTCCTACGAGCAGTACTTC. This gives the protein CASSIPNSGSSYEQYF.

This clone was counted a few times. This sequence joins TRBV5-1 and TRBJ2-7, with TRBD1 identical over 10 bases. CDR3 size: 19 residues. CDR1 and CDR2 (germline): SGHRS, YFSETQ. Trimming took 3 bases from V and 2 from J; bases not matched to a gene: 17. CDR3 DNA: TGCGCCAGCAGCTCAGGGGTGCTCGGGGTAGACAGGGGGCCCTACGAGCAGTACTTC. Translating it yields CASSSGVLGVDRGPYEQYF.

The chain joins TRBV14 to TRBJ2-1, with D possibly TRBD2 on 6 matching bases. V lost 1 base to trimming and J lost 3 bases, with 16 bases between them. The CDR3 covers 17 residues. The V gene's germline CDR1 is SGHDN and CDR2 FVKESK. This chain's CDR3 is CASSQGGRRDHYNEQFF. CDR3 coding DNA: TGTGCCAGCAGCCAAGGTGGGCGGCGGGACCACTACAATGAGCAGTTCTTC.

This clone was seen more than once but under ten times. This chain links TRBV15 with TRBJ2-1, with 14 bases lining up with TRBD2. Per germline, CDR1 LNHNV and CDR2 YYDKDF (reference sequence). The CDR3 sequence is 15 residues long. V shed 3 bases and J 6 bases; nucleotides not matched to a gene: 1. CDR3 sequence reads: CATSRTSGGANEQFF. CDR3 nucleotides: TGTGCCACCAGCAGGACTAGCGGGGGGGCCAATGAGCAGTTCTTC.

V usage is TRBV5-5 and J usage is TRBJ2-7, with TRBD2 identical over 10 bases. Germline lookup yields CDR1 SGHKS and CDR2 YYEKEE (reference sequence). Germline trimming cut 3 bases from V and 4 bases from J; bases unmatched to any gene: 22. CDR3 length equals 20 residues. The CDR3 loop is CASSSIDGPSGGRPRYEQYF. The DNA for the CDR3 is TGTGCCAGCAGCTCCATCGACGGTCCTAGCGGGGGACGCCCTAGGTACGAGCAGTACTTC.

The chain joins TRBV29-1 to TRBJ1-1, with a tentative D call TRBD1 (6 bases). V was cut by 4 bases and J by 8 bases, with 11 bases left in between. The CDR3 has 11 amino acids. Germline CDR1 reads SQVTM; CDR2 reads ANQGSEA. The CDR3 DNA reads TGCAGCGTTGTCGGGGGGCGCGAAGCTTTCTTT. As protein: CSVVGGREAFF. The full variable domain, with the rest looked up from reference TRBV29-1 and TRBJ1-1, is SAVISQKPSRDICQRGTSLTIQCQVDSQVTMMFWYRQQPGQSLTLIATANQGSEATYESGFVIDKFPISRPNLTFSTLTVSNMSPEDSSIYLCSVVGGREAFFGQGTRLTVV.

The chain recombines TRBV7-2 with TRBJ1-1; D is uncertain. With 4 bases removed from V and 1 base from J, the gap between germline ends came to 10 bases. This CDR3 is built from 14 residues. Per germline, CDR1 SGHTA and CDR2 FQGNSA. The CDR3 sequence: CASSSQLRNTEAFF. The CDR3 DNA reads TGTGCCAGCAGCTCACAGCTGAGGAACACTGAAGCTTTCTTT.

The chain uses TRBV2 and TRBJ2-3; 10 bases are a match to TRBD2. This CDR3 is 14 amino acids long. Germline loops: CDR1 SNHLY, CDR2 FYNNEI. V trimming: 7 bases; J trimming: 4 bases; junction bases outside the gene matches: 5. This CDR3 reads CASTLAGVADTQYF. CDR3 DNA: TGTGCCAGCACCCTAGCGGGAGTGGCAGATACGCAGTATTTT. The full variable domain, completed using reference TRBV2 and TRBJ2-3, is EPEVTQTPSHQVTQMGQEVILRCVPISNHLYFYWYRQILGQKVEFLVSFYNNEISEKSEIFDDQFSVERPDGSNFTLKIRSTKLEDSAMYFCASTLAGVADTQYFGPGTRLTVL.

In this sample, this clone turned up a few times. An end of the junction does not agree with germline; a read error may underlie this. The chain recombines TRBV7-7 with TRBJ1-5, with D maybe TRBD1 (6 bases). Germline CDR1 is SSHAT and CDR2 is FNYEAQ (reference sequence). The CDR3 runs 21 residues. CDR3 residues: CASSPSWEGHRFSGCNQPQHF. CDR3 nucleotide sequence: TGTGCTAGCAGCCCAAGCTGGGAGGGACACCGTTTTTCTGGATGCAATCAGCCCCAGCATTTT.

J is TRBJ1-4 and V is TRBV5-1; 7 bases align to TRBD1. Unmatched junction bases numbered 8, after V lost 4 bases and J lost 8 bases. The CDR3 totals 14 residues. Per germline, CDR1 SGHRS and CDR2 YFSETQ. CDR3 amino acids: CASSGGQEGEKLFF. The CDR3, as DNA: TGCGCCAGCAGCGGCGGACAGGAGGGGGAAAAACTGTTTTTT.

The sample holds a few counts of this clone. The V gene is TRBV6-5, the J gene TRBJ2-7; 7 bases match TRBD2. The V gene's germline CDR1 is MNHEY and CDR2 SVGAGI. V dropped 6 bases and J dropped 5; count of bases not matched to a gene: 13. This CDR3 is 15 amino acids long. This chain's CDR3 is CASRLTSFHHHEQYF. In DNA form, the CDR3 reads TGTGCCAGCAGACTGACTAGCTTTCACCATCACGAGCAGTACTTC.

V usage is TRBV19 and J usage is TRBJ2-7; possible D gene TRBD1, 7 bases. The length of the CDR3 is 15 residues. From germline, CDR1 is LNHDA and CDR2 SQIVND (reference sequence). V lost 3 bases, J lost 3 bases, and 15 bases lay in between. As DNA, the CDR3 is TGTGCCAGTAGTATGGGGCAGGGGGGCTTCTACGAGCAGTACTTC. The encoded protein is CASSMGQGGFYEQYF.

This clone is a singleton in its sample. V usage is TRBV15 and J usage is TRBJ2-1, with D perhaps matching TRBD1 (5 bases). V was trimmed by 8 bases and J by 0 bases, leaving 8 bases between them. The CDR3 covers 13 residues. Germline values: CDR1 LNHNV, CDR2 YYDKDF (reference sequence). CDR3 bases: TGTGCCACCGGGGCGAGCTCCTACAATGAGCAGTTCTTC. This sequence encodes CATGASSYNEQFF.

CDR3 coding DNA: TGTGCCAGCAGTTCCCGGGACAGCCTAAATCAGCCCCAGCATTTT. Translated: CASSSRDSLNQPQHF. V gene TRBV28 combines with J gene TRBJ1-5, with 7 bases matching TRBD1. The length of the CDR3 is 15 residues. V shed 4 bases, J shed 4 bases, and the junction held 7 bases outside the gene matches. The germline gives CDR1 MDHEN, CDR2 SYDVKM.

The chain combines TRBV7-2 with TRBJ1-2; 7 nucleotides match TRBD1. Trimming removed 1 base from V and 1 base from J; junction bases left unmatched: 6. The CDR3 runs 16 residues. Germline-derived CDR1 and CDR2 are SGHTA and FQGNSA. The CDR3 DNA reads as TGTGCCAGCAGCTTAGTCAGGGGGGACCATAACTATGGCTACACCTTC. This encodes CASSLVRGDHNYGYTF.

The chain recombines TRBV6-6 with TRBJ2-1, with 7 bases that match TRBD1. Germline CDR1 and CDR2: MNHNY and SVGAGI (reference sequence). V gave up 4 bases and J gave up 1 base; unmatched junction bases: 4. The CDR3 length is 15 residues. In DNA form, the CDR3 reads TGTGCCAGCAGTTGGTCGGGACAGTCCTACAATGAGCAGTTCTTC. Amino acids: CASSWSGQSYNEQFF.

This clone was seen a handful of times. The chain joins TRBV25-1 to TRBJ1-5, with D unclear. CDR1 and CDR2 (germline): MGHDK, SYGVNS. Trimming removed 1 base at V and 0 bases at J, with 4 bases between. The CDR3 runs 14 residues. CDR3 region: CASSELVSNQPQHF. For the CDR3, the DNA is TGTGCCAGCAGTGAATTAGTTAGCAATCAGCCCCAGCATTTT. Using reference TRBV25-1 and TRBJ1-5 for the parts outside the CDR3, the full variable domain is EADIYQTPRYLVIGTGKKITLECSQTMGHDKMYWYQQDPGMELHLIHYSYGVNSTEKGDLSSESTVSRIRTEHFPLTLESARPSHTSQYLCASSELVSNQPQHFGDGTRLSIL.

This clone turned up a few times. This rearrangement joins TRBV21-1 to TRBJ1-1; TRBD1, the table's D call, lacks a check against the DNA. TRBV21-1 is an annotated pseudogene. This CDR3 is 14 amino acids long. This CDR3 is CASSKATRDTEAFF. As DNA, the CDR3 is TGTGCCAGCAGCAAAGCGACCAGGGACACTGAAGCTTTCTTT.

The rearrangement joins TRBV7-9 to TRBJ1-3; perhaps TRBD1 as D (5 bases). Germline CDR1 reads SEHNR; CDR2 reads FQNEAQ (reference sequence). This CDR3 region has 12 residues. Trimming left V 7 bases short and J 6 bases short, with 10 bases between. The DNA for the CDR3 is TGTGCCAGCAATGGAGGGGAAAACACCATATATTTT. Translation gives CASNGGENTIYF.

The chain combines TRBV7-9 with TRBJ1-1; D ambiguous. In germline, CDR1 is SEHNR, CDR2 FQNEAQ (reference sequence). The CDR3 sequence is 14 residues long. The ends were cut back, 6 bases at V and 0 bases at J, with 11 bases in the middle. In DNA form, the CDR3 reads TGTGCCAGCAGAGGCGGGCACTTGAACACTGAAGCTTTCTTT. Its translation: CASRGGHLNTEAFF. Full variable domain (outside the CDR3, taken from reference TRBV7-9 and TRBJ1-1): DTGVSQNPRHKITKRGQNVTFRCDPISEHNRLYWYRQTLGQGPEFLTYFQNEAQLEKSRLLSDRFSAERPKGSFSTLEIQRTEQGDSAMYLCASRGGHLNTEAFFGQGTRLTVV.

The chain links TRBV11-1 to TRBJ2-1; 8 bases match TRBD2. The ends lost 3 bases at V and 10 bases at J; junction bases unmatched: 11. Germline V gene data show CDR1 as SGHAT and CDR2 as FQDESV (reference sequence). This CDR3 contains 15 residues. As DNA, the CDR3 is TGTGCCAGCAGCTTCCCCGGGACTAGGCACGAAGAGCAGTTCTTC. It yields the protein CASSFPGTRHEEQFF.

This clone was detected a few times. The V call is TRBV4-2, the J call TRBJ2-7; 15 bases align to TRBD2. From germline, CDR1 is LGHNA and CDR2 YNFKEQ. J gave up 1 base and V 3 bases, and 7 bases lay outside the gene matches. This CDR3 has 18 residues. The CDR3 DNA follows: TGTGCCAGCAGCCACTACGGGACTAGCGGGGGGCCATCCTACGAGCAGTACTTC. This translates into CASSHYGTSGGPSYEQYF.

V is TRBV6-1 and J is TRBJ2-7, with TRBD2 matching over 10 bases. The CDR3 runs 14 residues. Germline trimming cut 5 bases from V and 6 bases from J; bases unmatched to any gene: 7. Germline CDR1 and CDR2: MNHNS and SASEGT. The CDR3 sequence: CASSQYGTSAEQYF. The CDR3 DNA follows: TGTGCCAGCAGTCAATACGGGACTAGCGCCGAGCAGTACTTC.

The chain links TRBV7-9 to TRBJ2-5; TRBD1 matches 8 bases. The J call may be mistaken, given a closer DNA end match to TRBJ2-7. The CDR3 covers 11 residues. CDR1 is SEHNR, CDR2 FQNEAQ, per germline (reference sequence). The CDR3 loop is CASTQGAEQYF. In DNA, the CDR3 is TGTGCCAGCACCCAGGGGGCCGAGCAGTACTTC.